The 25 T cell receptor beta chains reported below all come from one sample, sequenced in a study of cytomegalovirus exposure and HLA in healthy donors. A multiplex PCR was run with 60 Vbeta primers and 13 Jbeta primers. Data came from immunoSEQ multiplex PCR; TCRdb stores just in-frame clones and leaves some out. The repertoire has some 94,000 clones, roughly 63% of them found once; the top ten carry approximately 2.9%. The sample comprised PBMCs. Receptors originate from a man aged 45-65 years in good health and CMV-seronegative.

V usage is TRBV23-1 and J usage is TRBJ2-7, with 7 bases lining up with TRBD2. TRBV23-1 is an open reading frame whose function is uncertain. CDR3 length: 12 residues. CDR3 loop: CASTQGGYERYV. The CDR3 DNA reads as TGCGCCAGCACCCAGGGAGGGTACGAGCGGTACGTC.

The V gene is TRBV6-6, the J gene TRBJ2-7, with a weak D call TRBD1 (6 bases). Germline V gives CDR1 MNHNY, CDR2 SVGAGI (reference sequence). Between the trimmed V and J ends, which lost 7 bases and 7 bases, there was a span of 17 bases. CDR3 length: 13 amino acids. The CDR3 is CASTRRGSREQYF. CDR3 coding DNA: TGTGCCAGCACCCGAAGGGGGTCTCGGGAGCAGTACTTC.

The chain is built from TRBV13 and TRBJ2-3; 9 bases match TRBD2. The CDR3 has 17 residues. The trim removed 5 bases at V and 3 bases at J, leaving 12 bases unmatched. CDR1 is PRHDT, CDR2 FYEKMQ, per germline (reference sequence). Here the CDR3 DNA reads TGTGCCAGCAGCCTACCCCTTAGCGGGAGCCTGACAGATACGCAGTATTTT. This gives the protein CASSLPLSGSLTDTQYF.

CDR3 DNA sequence: TGCAGCGTTGGAGCGTATGAGCAGTTCTTC. Its protein is CSVGAYEQFF. The chain employs TRBV29-1 and TRBJ2-1; no clear D. This CDR3 is built from 10 residues. V was cut by 4 bases and J by 8 bases, with 6 bases left in between. Germline-derived CDR1 and CDR2 are SQVTM and ANQGSEA.

This clone was counted a few times. The chain has TRBV4-3 and TRBJ2-1, with 11 bases lining up with TRBD2. V dropped 0 bases and J dropped 5; count of bases not matched to a gene: 15. CDR3 length equals 20 residues. The V gene's germline CDR1 is LGHNA and CDR2 YSLEER. CDR3 sequence: CASSQDLAGGWAGVDNEQFF. DNA of the CDR3: TGCGCCAGCAGCCAAGATCTAGCGGGAGGCTGGGCTGGGGTCGACAATGAGCAGTTCTTC.

J is TRBJ2-5 and V is TRBV19; 9 bases are a match to TRBD1. The DNA end is a closer match to TRBJ2-7, so the J assignment may be wrong. Germline CDR1 is LNHDA and CDR2 is SQIVND (reference sequence). The CDR3 covers 13 residues. The CDR3 reads CASSLRDRDEQYF. In DNA form, the CDR3 reads TGTGCCAGTAGTCTCCGGGACAGGGACGAGCAGTACTTC.

As concerns this clone: Compared with germline, one end of the junction differs, possibly owing to a read error. The genes are TRBV5-1 and TRBJ2-6; the D gene is possibly TRBD1 (5 bases). The CDR3 has 14 residues. Germline CDR1 SGHRS, CDR2 YFSETQ. CDR3 bases: TGCGCCAGCAGCTTGGGTGGTGGGGCCAACGTCCTAACTTTC. It is translated as CASSLGGGANVLTF.

This clone was seen a few times. V is TRBV28 and J is TRBJ1-6; tentative D call: TRBD1 (5 bases). Trimming removed 4 bases from V and 3 bases from J, with 16 bases in between. CDR1 and CDR2 (germline): MDHEN, SYDVKM. CDR3 size: 17 residues. The CDR3 loop is CASSSLDGGDYNSPLHF. The CDR3 DNA follows: TGTGCCAGCAGTTCCCTGGACGGAGGGGACTATAATTCACCCCTCCACTTT.

This clone occurred a few times. The rearrangement joins TRBV5-1 to TRBJ2-5; tentatively, D is TRBD1 (6 bases). The CDR3 runs to 15 residues. The V and J ends lost 0 bases and 3 bases respectively, with 12 bases between them. CDR1 is SGHRS and CDR2 is YFSETQ in the germline V gene. The CDR3 DNA reads as TGCGCCAGCAGCTTGGTGGCGGACAGAGAAGAGACCCAGTACTTC. Amino acids: CASSLVADREETQYF.

The V call is TRBV6-1, the J call TRBJ1-2, with D maybe TRBD1 (6 bases). V was trimmed by 0 bases and J by 7 bases, leaving 12 bases between them. The germline V gene has CDR1 MNHNS and CDR2 SASEGT. The length of the CDR3 is 14 residues. In nucleotides, the CDR3 is TGTGCCAGCAGTGAAGCGGGGGCCAGGGGTGGCTACACCTTC. Amino acid sequence: CASSEAGARGGYTF.

The chain is built from TRBV19 and TRBJ1-6; 8 nucleotides align to TRBD1. From germline, CDR1 is LNHDA and CDR2 SQIVND (reference sequence). The J segment lost 7 bases and the V segment lost 1 base, leaving 9 bases of the junction unmatched. This CDR3 has 17 residues. CDR3 loop: CASSIGSRTGWNSPLHF. CDR3 DNA sequence: TGTGCCAGTAGTATAGGATCCCGGACAGGGTGGAATTCACCCCTCCACTTT.

As concerns this clone: Sequence at one end of the junction differs from germline and may be a read error. V usage is TRBV6-5 and J usage is TRBJ1-1, with a possible D match to TRBD1 (6 bases). The length of the CDR3 is 14 residues. Germline V gives CDR1 MNHEY, CDR2 SVGAGI. The DNA of the CDR3 is TGTGCCAGCAGTTACCAGGGGTTGAACACTGGAGCTTTCTTT. This encodes CASSYQGLNTGAFF.

There are a few counts of this clone. V is TRBV7-8 and J is TRBJ2-5; 13 bases agree with TRBD2. J lost 5 bases, V lost 5 bases, and 8 bases had no gene match. Per germline, CDR1 SGHVS and CDR2 FQNEAQ. This CDR3 spans 16 amino acids. The CDR3 is CASSLRLAGGGETQYF. CDR3 coding DNA: TGTGCCAGCAGCCTGAGACTAGCGGGGGGCGGGGAGACCCAGTACTTC. The whole variable domain, remainder taken from reference TRBV7-8 and TRBJ2-5, is GAGVSQSPRYKVAKRGQDVALRCDPISGHVSLFWYQQALGQGPEFLTYFQNEAQLDKSGLPSDRFFAERPEGSVSTLKIQRTQQEDSAVYLCASSLRLAGGGETQYFGPGTRLLVL.

V gene TRBV7-3 combines with J gene TRBJ2-1, with TRBD2 matching over 10 bases. CDR3 length: 16 amino acids. From germline, CDR1 is SGHTA and CDR2 FQGTGA. The junction had 7 bases not matched to a gene; V was cut back by 4 bases and J by 4 bases. The CDR3 DNA is TGTGCCAGCAGCTCCTCTCGAGCGGGAGGGTACAATGAGCAGTTCTTC. Translation: CASSSSRAGGYNEQFF.

The chain employs TRBV2 and TRBJ1-1, with D unresolved. This CDR3 has 12 amino acids. Germline V gene data show CDR1 as SNHLY and CDR2 as FYNNEI. With 4 bases removed from V and 11 bases from J, the gap between germline ends came to 14 bases. The CDR3 region is CASSADWSGAFF. The CDR3 DNA is TGTGCCAGCAGTGCTGATTGGAGTGGGGCTTTCTTT.

J is TRBJ1-1 and V is TRBV5-6; D is perhaps TRBD1 (5 bases). The CDR3 has 16 residues. CDR1 is SGHDT, CDR2 YYEEEE, per germline. Trimming took off 4 bases at V and 4 bases at J, with 20 bases between the two ends. The CDR3 sequence is CASSPGRPSGGTEAFF. The CDR3 nucleotides read TGTGCCAGCAGCCCCGGACGCCCCTCCGGGGGCACTGAAGCTTTCTTT.

This clone was counted a few times. The chain has TRBV4-3 and TRBJ1-4; possible D gene TRBD1, 5 bases. This CDR3 region has 17 residues. The germline gives CDR1 LGHNA, CDR2 YSLEER. Trimming shortened V by 1 base and J by 4 bases, and 16 bases separated the two germline ends. This chain's CDR3 is CASSQGGAGRGNEKLFF. The CDR3 region has the DNA TGCGCCAGCAGCCAAGGCGGAGCAGGGCGAGGTAATGAAAAACTGTTTTTT.

The V and J genes are TRBV4-1 and TRBJ1-4; TRBD1 matches 9 bases. Losses at the gene ends were 4 bases for V and 6 bases for J; bases not matched to a gene: 6. The germline V gene has CDR1 MGHRA and CDR2 YSYEKL. CDR3 size: 15 residues. The CDR3 coding sequence is TGCGCCAGCAGCCCACCGGGACAGGGAGATGAAAAACTGTTTTTT. Amino acids: CASSPPGQGDEKLFF.

This clone appeared once. The CDR3 is CASSWGGGNQETQYF. The CDR3 nucleotides read TGTGCCAGCAGCTGGGGTGGGGGGAACCAAGAGACCCAGTACTTC. This chain links TRBV4-2 with TRBJ2-5; maybe TRBD2 (6 bases). The CDR3 loop spans 15 amino acids. Trimming cost V 5 bases and J 0 bases, with 13 bases left between them. The V gene's germline CDR1 is LGHNA and CDR2 YNFKEQ.

This sequence joins TRBV5-1 and TRBJ2-3; D might be TRBD2 (6 bases). Germline-derived CDR1 and CDR2 are SGHRS and YFSETQ. This CDR3 contains 14 residues. Trimming left V 5 bases short and J 0 bases short, with 10 bases between. The CDR3 bases are TGCGCCAGCAGGGAGGGGCGCAGCACAGATACGCAGTATTTT. Its translation: CASREGRSTDTQYF.

V is TRBV9 and J is TRBJ2-1; a possible D gene is TRBD1 (6 bases). This CDR3 is 15 amino acids long. Trimming removed 2 bases at V and 9 bases at J, with 18 bases between. Per the germline V gene, CDR1 is SGDLS and CDR2 is YYNGEE. The CDR3 bases are TGTGCCAGCAGCGTGAGGGGGAATTGGATTGTTGAGCAGTTCTTC. Protein product: CASSVRGNWIVEQFF.

The chain uses TRBV15 and TRBJ1-1; possibly TRBD1 for D (6 bases). Looked up from germline, CDR1 is LNHNV and CDR2 is YYDKDF (reference sequence). V was clipped by 0 bases and J by 3 bases, with 8 bases between them. The CDR3 is made up of 14 amino acids. CDR3 DNA sequence: TGTGCCACCAGCAGAGATCAGGGGTACACTGAAGCTTTCTTT. Protein sequence: CATSRDQGYTEAFF.

This clone was counted once. The chain employs TRBV18 and TRBJ1-5, with a possible D match to TRBD1 (6 bases). Trimming removed 5 bases at V and 0 bases at J, with 17 bases between. The germline V gene encodes CDR1 KGHSH and CDR2 LQKENI. The CDR3 length is 17 residues. DNA of the CDR3: TGTGCCAGCTCAGGTACAGGGAACCAGGGTAGCAATCAGCCCCAGCATTTT. This gives the protein CASSGTGNQGSNQPQHF.

V is TRBV10-1 and J is TRBJ1-1; unclear D gene. Trimming pared 4 bases from V and 1 base from J, leaving 13 bases between. Germline assignment: CDR1 WNHNN and CDR2 SYGVQD (reference sequence). The CDR3 has 15 residues. Here the CDR3 reads CASSGEGQANTEAFF. DNA of the CDR3: TGCGCCAGCAGTGGTGAAGGTCAGGCGAACACTGAAGCTTTCTTT.

The rearrangement joins TRBV9 to TRBJ1-5; D possibly corresponds to TRBD1 (6 bases). This CDR3 is built from 13 residues. Trimming pared 0 bases from V and 12 bases from J, leaving 13 bases between. Per germline, CDR1 SGDLS and CDR2 YYNGEE. For the CDR3, the DNA is TGTGCCAGCAGCGTAGGCCCGACAGGAGACCAGCATTTT. Protein: CASSVGPTGDQHF.